A selection of T cell receptor beta chains follows, all from one sample in a study of blood T cell repertoires in COVID-19. Here immunoSEQ multiplex PCR was the method, and the copy in TCRdb shows in-frame clones only, minus some. The sample carries roughly 100,000 clones, just under 85% recorded once. The sample was peripheral blood. Receptors originate from a middle-aged man with active or convalescent COVID-19. The CDR3 runs from the conserved cysteine through the conserved F or W. Each record gives: clone size, D gene, J gene, V gene, CDR3 DNA, CDR3 protein. The D gene is left open where the match is weak. Size values are once, few and many counts, or a class for expanded clones, and some rows have none.

clone_size: -; d_call: TRBD1; j_call: TRBJ2-7; v_call: TRBV5-3; cdr3_nt: TGTGCCAGAAGCTTAGAACAGGGGATCTACGAGCAGTACTTC; cdr3_aa: CARSLEQGIYEQYF
clone_size: once; d_call: TRBD1; j_call: TRBJ2-7; v_call: TRBV11-1; cdr3_nt: TGTGCCAGCAGCTTAGGGGACAGCTCCTACGAGCAGTACTTC; cdr3_aa: CASSLGDSSYEQYF
clone_size: -; d_call: -; j_call: TRBJ1-6; v_call: TRBV5-4; cdr3_nt: TGTGCCAGCAGCCCGGGTGACTATAATTCACCCCTCCACTTT; cdr3_aa: CASSPGDYNSPLHF
clone_size: -; d_call: -; j_call: TRBJ1-3; v_call: TRBV9; cdr3_nt: TGTGCCAGCAGCGTAGCTAACCAAATCTCTGGAAACACCATATATTTT; cdr3_aa: CASSVANQISGNTIYF
clone_size: -; d_call: TRBD2; j_call: TRBJ2-3; v_call: TRBV10-1; cdr3_nt: TGCGCCACCGCAGACTCTAGCGGAGGCTTCACAGATACGCAGTATTTT; cdr3_aa: CATADSSGGFTDTQYF
clone_size: -; d_call: -; j_call: TRBJ1-5; v_call: TRBV27; cdr3_nt: TGTGCCAGCGGACCCCCAGGGTTTCAGCCCCAGCATTTT; cdr3_aa: CASGPPGFQPQHF
clone_size: -; d_call: TRBD1; j_call: TRBJ2-7; v_call: TRBV27; cdr3_nt: TGTGCCAGCAGTCCCCGGGACAGGGCTTACGAGCAGTACTTC; cdr3_aa: CASSPRDRAYEQYF
clone_size: -; d_call: -; j_call: TRBJ1-5; v_call: TRBV12-3/TRBV12-4; cdr3_nt: TGTGCCAGCGGATGGGGGGGGGAGCCCCAGCATTTT; cdr3_aa: CASGWGGEPQHF
clone_size: -; d_call: -; j_call: TRBJ2-7; v_call: TRBV9; cdr3_nt: TGTGCCAGCAGCGTAGCTCACAGCTCCTACGAGCAGTACTTC; cdr3_aa: CASSVAHSSYEQYF
clone_size: -; d_call: -; j_call: TRBJ1-1; v_call: TRBV5-1; cdr3_nt: TGCGCCAGTGGGCGGGTCGGGTACACTGAAGCTTTCTTT; cdr3_aa: CASGRVGYTEAFF
clone_size: -; d_call: -; j_call: TRBJ1-1; v_call: TRBV3-1/TRBV3-2; cdr3_nt: TGTGCCAGCAGCCGGGAGGGGCCGAACACTGAAGCTTTCTTT; cdr3_aa: CASSREGPNTEAFF